The 30 T cell receptor beta chains below come from one sample, sequenced in a study of T cells in Graves' hyperthyroidism and ophthalmopathy. The investigators amplified TCR beta CDR3 regions from RNA transcripts. An initial round of RT-PCR targeting the TCR CDR3 relied on the HTBI primer set. MiXCR, applied by TCRdb to the multiplex PCR reads, yields one record per CDR3 protein. The sample shows a few hundred thousand distinct CDR3 sequences, around 16% of them seen only once. The sequenced sample consisted of blood. The origin of the receptors is a woman in her 40s with Graves' ophthalmopathy.

V usage is TRBV6-5 and J usage is TRBJ1-2; 8 positions match TRBD1. This CDR3 has 14 residues. Germline values: CDR1 MNHEY, CDR2 SVGAGI. V lost 2 bases, J lost 8 bases, and 7 bases stayed unmatched. The CDR3 loop reads CASSYAAGGRGYTF. The DNA of the CDR3 is TGTGCCAGCAGTTACGCCGCAGGGGGCAGGGGCTACACCTTC.

The table lists this clonotype with many counts. This chain connects TRBV2 to TRBJ2-7; maybe TRBD1 (7 bases). Germline loops: CDR1 SNHLY, CDR2 FYNNEI. This CDR3 has 14 amino acids. The V gene lost 6 bases and the J gene lost 1 base, with 13 bases spanning the gap. The CDR3 region has the DNA TGTGCCAGCAGAAGACAGGGAGGTTCCTACGAGCAGTACTTC. This encodes CASRRQGGSYEQYF. Full variable domain (remainder filled in from reference TRBV2 and TRBJ2-7): EPEVTQTPSHQVTQMGQEVILRCVPISNHLYFYWYRQILGQKVEFLVSFYNNEISEKSEIFDDQFSVERPDGSNFTLKIRSTKLEDSAMYFCASRRQGGSYEQYFGPGTRLTVT.

V usage is TRBV30 and J usage is TRBJ2-5, with 12 bases matching TRBD1. CDR3 length: 13 amino acids. Germline V CDR1 and CDR2: GTSNPN, SVGIG (reference sequence). The V and J ends lost 8 bases and 14 bases, in that order; junction bases with no gene match: 15. CDR3 bases: TGTGCCGGGGGGTCAGCGGGACAGGGGGCGGCTTACTTC. Its protein is CAGGSAGQGAAYF.

The sample holds many counts of this clonotype. This rearrangement joins TRBV7-8 to TRBJ2-7; no definite D call. The CDR3 sequence is 16 residues long. CDR1 and CDR2 (germline): SGHVS, FQNEAQ. With 5 bases removed from V and 2 bases from J, the gap between germline ends came to 19 bases. The CDR3 is CASSHSRAVLPYEQYF. The CDR3, as DNA: TGTGCCAGCAGCCACAGCCGGGCGGTCTTGCCCTACGAGCAGTACTTC. Full variable domain (missing parts from reference TRBV7-8 and TRBJ2-7): GAGVSQSPRYKVAKRGQDVALRCDPISGHVSLFWYQQALGQGPEFLTYFQNEAQLDKSGLPSDRFFAERPEGSVSTLKIQRTQQEDSAVYLCASSHSRAVLPYEQYFGPGTRLTVT.

A few counts support this clonotype. The CDR3 DNA reads TGTGCCAGCAGTTACGGGCGGGAAATAAGTCCGCAGTTCTTC. Amino acids: CASSYGREISPQFF. The chain carries TRBV6-5 and TRBJ2-1; tentative D call: TRBD2 (6 bases). The CDR3 runs 14 residues. Trimming cost V 2 bases and J 12 bases, with 17 bases left between them. Germline V CDR1 and CDR2: MNHEY, SVGAGI.

This clonotype was recorded many times. The V and J genes are TRBV3-1 and TRBJ2-7; 8 bases map to TRBD1. This CDR3 is 14 amino acids long. Germline V gives CDR1 LGHDT, CDR2 YNNKEL (reference sequence). V lost 3 bases, J lost 2 bases, and 3 bases stayed unmatched. The CDR3, as DNA: TGTGCCAGCAGCCACTCGGACAGGGCCTACGAGCAGTACTTC. It translates to CASSHSDRAYEQYF.

The gene calls are TRBV2 and TRBJ2-3; weak D call: TRBD1 (6 bases). The CDR3 contains 18 residues. Germline assignment: CDR1 SNHLY and CDR2 FYNNEI. V gave up 4 bases and J gave up 5 bases, with 25 bases separating them. Here the CDR3 reads CASSGAGVRMRGVDTQYF. In DNA form, the CDR3 reads TGTGCCAGCAGTGGGGCAGGGGTTCGGATGAGAGGTGTAGATACGCAGTATTTT.

V is TRBV28 and J is TRBJ1-2; D not certain. The CDR3 has 13 amino acids. The germline V gene encodes CDR1 MDHEN and CDR2 SYDVKM. Trimming left V 6 bases short and J 4 bases short, with 12 bases between. The CDR3 protein is CASRFTASYGYTF. The CDR3 region has the DNA TGTGCCAGCAGATTTACAGCCAGCTATGGCTACACCTTC.

This clonotype has just one count. The rearrangement joins TRBV12-3 or TRBV12-4 to TRBJ2-1; 8 positions agree with TRBD2. After removal of 5 bases from V and 9 bases from J, the junction contained 9 bases not matched to a gene. This CDR3 region has 14 residues. The CDR3, as DNA: TGTGCCAGCAGTGAGTCCACGGGGGGGATTGAGCAGTTCTTC. Translating gives CASSESTGGIEQFF.

This clonotype has only a few counts. V is TRBV2 and J is TRBJ2-7; 10 nucleotides align to TRBD2. Germline-derived CDR1 and CDR2 are SNHLY and FYNNEI. The ends lost 2 bases at V and 3 bases at J; junction bases unmatched: 4. The CDR3 length is 15 residues. CDR3 sequence reads: CASSEFLAGDYEQYF. The CDR3 DNA sequence: TGTGCCAGCAGTGAATTCCTAGCGGGAGACTACGAGCAGTACTTC.

The chain is built from TRBV5-1 and TRBJ2-5, with 9 bases fitting TRBD2. J lost 5 bases, V lost 0 bases, and 5 bases had no gene match. From germline, CDR1 is SGHRS and CDR2 YFSETQ. The CDR3 sequence is 15 residues long. The CDR3 nucleotides read TGCGCCAGCAGCTTGGTGGGACTAGCTCTCGAGACCCAGTACTTC. It is translated as CASSLVGLALETQYF.

This clonotype has a handful of counts. The chain joins TRBV2 to TRBJ2-5; either TRBD1 or TRBD2 may fit D (6 bases each). V gave up 7 bases and J gave up 1 base, with 13 bases separating them. The CDR3 sequence is 14 residues long. Germline V CDR1 and CDR2: SNHLY, FYNNEI. CDR3 protein: CASNAQGLQETQYF. The CDR3 DNA reads TGTGCCAGCAATGCACAGGGACTCCAAGAGACCCAGTACTTC.

This clonotype occurred many times. The rearrangement joins TRBV20-1 to TRBJ2-3; unclear D gene. Between the trimmed V and J ends, which lost 4 bases and 1 base, there was a span of 12 bases. Germline loops: CDR1 DFQATT, CDR2 SNEGSKA (reference sequence). The CDR3 has 14 amino acids. CDR3 bases: TGCAGTGCTACCTCGGGCGGAGGCACAGATACGCAGTATTTT. Its protein is CSATSGGGTDTQYF.

V is TRBV29-1 and J is TRBJ1-2; 7 nucleotides agree with TRBD1. The CDR3 totals 16 residues. CDR1 and CDR2 from the germline V gene are SQVTM and ANQGSEA. Losses at the gene ends were 6 bases for V and 4 bases for J; bases not matched to a gene: 17. DNA of the CDR3: TGCAGCGTCCGAACCCTGAACAGGGGAGGGTTCTATGGCTACACCTTC. Its protein is CSVRTLNRGGFYGYTF. Filled out from reference TRBV29-1 and TRBJ1-2, the complete variable domain reads SAVISQKPSRDICQRGTSLTIQCQVDSQVTMMFWYRQQPGQSLTLIATANQGSEATYESGFVIDKFPISRPNLTFSTLTVSNMSPEDSSIYLCSVRTLNRGGFYGYTFGSGTRLTVV.

Points on this clonotype: The conserved closing phenylalanine or tryptophan is absent in this CDR3, likely reflecting a read error. The J gene is TRBJ2-7, the V gene TRBV2; no firm D call. The CDR3 has 12 amino acids. Germline V CDR1 and CDR2: SNHLY, FYNNEI. This CDR3 reads CASSAVTYEQYL. CDR3 coding DNA: TGTGCTAGCAGCGCAGTCACCTACGAGCAGTACCTC.

Concerning this clonotype itself: A much larger clone differs by one base, so this may be a read error. The V gene is TRBV5-5, the J gene TRBJ2-2, with D perhaps matching TRBD1 (6 bases). Germline V lookup: CDR1 SGHKS, CDR2 YYEKEE (reference sequence). The CDR3 is 15 residues long. Trimming took off 6 bases at V and 3 bases at J, with 15 bases between the two ends. The CDR3 DNA is TGTGCCAGCACCCCTGGGGGCAGCGACACCGGGGAGCTGTTTTTT. Its translation is CASTPGGSDTGELFF.

This clonotype was seen at least ten times. The gene calls are TRBV2 and TRBJ1-1; D may be TRBD1 (5 bases). Trimming left V 6 bases short and J 1 base short, with 15 bases between. Germline CDR1 is SNHLY and CDR2 is FYNNEI. The CDR3 consists of 15 residues. As DNA, the CDR3 is TGTGCCAGCAGAGCCCTTAGGGGACGGAACACTGAAGCTTTCTTT. It encodes CASRALRGRNTEAFF.

The sample holds a few counts of this clonotype. The V call is TRBV20-1, the J call TRBJ2-3; 10 nucleotides line up with TRBD2. CDR3 length equals 19 residues. Germline CDR1 and CDR2: DFQATT and SNEGSKA (reference sequence). Unmatched junction bases numbered 24, after V lost 5 bases and J lost 7 bases. In nucleotides, the CDR3 is TGCAGTGCTTCCCCGGGGTATGAAGGACTAGCGGTCCCTGCGAATACGCAGTATTTT. Translation gives CSASPGYEGLAVPANTQYF.

The genes are TRBV6-1 and TRBJ2-1; D unclear. Trimming shortened V by 0 bases and J by 8 bases, and 5 bases separated the two germline ends. The CDR3 consists of 12 residues. The germline V gene encodes CDR1 MNHNS and CDR2 SASEGT. Here the CDR3 reads CASSEAYDEQFF. CDR3 bases: TGTGCCAGCAGTGAAGCTTACGATGAGCAGTTCTTC.

This clonotype was picked up many times. The chain recombines TRBV2 with TRBJ1-1; D may be TRBD1 (6 bases). CDR1 is SNHLY and CDR2 is FYNNEI in the germline V gene. The CDR3 length is 13 residues. Trimming stripped 7 bases from V and 0 bases from J, with 9 bases between. CDR3 DNA sequence: TGTGCCAGCACAGGGGTTGTGAACACTGAAGCTTTCTTT. This encodes CASTGVVNTEAFF.

The chain joins TRBV7-2 to TRBJ1-6, with a possible D match to TRBD1 (6 bases). V was cut by 5 bases and J by 6 bases, with 8 bases left in between. Germline lookup yields CDR1 SGHTA and CDR2 FQGNSA. The CDR3 spans 13 residues. The CDR3 DNA reads as TGTGCCAGCAGCCGGGACACTAATTCACCCCTCCACTTT. Protein: CASSRDTNSPLHF.

The rearrangement joins TRBV4-2 to TRBJ2-7, with TRBD1 identical over 7 bases. The germline CDR1 and CDR2 sequences are LGHNA and YNFKEQ. The junction had 6 bases not matched to a gene; V was cut back by 1 base and J by 3 bases. The CDR3 loop spans 15 amino acids. CDR3 nucleotide sequence: TGTGCCAGCAGCCAAGGGTTAGGGGGCCTCTACGAGCAGTACTTC. This gives the protein CASSQGLGGLYEQYF.

Only a few counts were recorded for this clonotype. The chain has TRBV12-3 or TRBV12-4 and TRBJ2-1; 8 bases match TRBD1. CDR3 size: 16 residues. The V segment lost 5 bases and the J segment 2 bases; nucleotides outside the gene matches: 8. CDR3 region: CASSESGTGPYNEQFF. Here the CDR3 DNA reads TGTGCCAGCAGTGAGAGTGGGACAGGCCCCTACAATGAGCAGTTCTTC.

This clonotype has only a few counts. The chain joins TRBV5-1 to TRBJ2-5; D tentatively reads TRBD1 or TRBD2 (5 bases each). Trimming took off 4 bases at V and 0 bases at J, with 13 bases between the two ends. Germline loops: CDR1 SGHRS, CDR2 YFSETQ. The CDR3 has 15 residues. The CDR3 here is CASSPLWGNQETQYF. DNA for the CDR3: TGCGCCAGCAGCCCGTTATGGGGGAACCAAGAGACCCAGTACTTC.

This clonotype showed up just a few times. The chain carries TRBV20-1 and TRBJ1-4; D gene unclear. The CDR3 sequence is 15 residues long. The V end was cut by 1 base, the J end by 0 bases, with 9 bases between. CDR1 DFQATT and CDR2 SNEGSKA come from the germline V gene (reference sequence). CDR3 bases: TGCAGTGCTAGAGCGCAAGGTCCAACTAATGAAAAACTGTTTTTT. It codes for CSARAQGPTNEKLFF.

This clonotype was found a few times. At one boundary the junction diverges from the germline segment, which might be a read error. The rearrangement uses TRBV9 and TRBJ2-3, with unresolved D. This CDR3 has 11 residues. The germline gives CDR1 SGDLS, CDR2 YYNGEE. CDR3 protein: CASSAAETQYF. CDR3 DNA sequence: TGTGCCAGCAGCGCTGCAGAGACGCAGTATTTT. Based on the CDR3 plus reference TRBV9 and TRBJ2-3, the full variable domain is DSGVTQTPKHLITATGQRVTLRCSPRSGDLSVYWYQQSLDQGLQFLIQYYNGEERAKGNILERFSAQQFPDLHSELNLSSLELGDSALYFCASSAAETQYFGPGTRLTVL.

This clonotype was recorded many times. This sequence joins TRBV5-6 and TRBJ2-1; D gene ambiguous. The V end lost 4 bases, the J end lost 6 bases, and 11 bases lay between the germline ends. The germline V gene has CDR1 SGHDT and CDR2 YYEEEE. CDR3 length equals 13 residues. The CDR3 nucleotides read TGTGCCAGCAGCCCCGTGGGGTTCAATGAGCAGTTCTTC. Translating it yields CASSPVGFNEQFF.

The chain is built from TRBV6-2 or TRBV6-3 and TRBJ2-5; the D is unclear. V gave up 2 bases and J gave up 4 bases, with 11 bases separating them. Germline V CDR1 and CDR2: MNHEY, SVGEGT. The CDR3 covers 14 residues. CDR3 amino acids: CASSYRGPLETQYF. The CDR3 DNA sequence: TGTGCCAGCAGTTACCGTGGACCACTAGAGACCCAGTACTTC.

This clonotype is a singleton in its sample. Compared with germline, one end of the junction differs, possibly owing to a read error. The chain couples TRBV10-3 to TRBJ2-5, with a tentative D call TRBD2 (5 bases). This CDR3 spans 15 amino acids. Per germline, CDR1 ENHRY and CDR2 SYGVKD. CDR3 in DNA: TGTGACATCAGTGAGTCGATTCTAGCCCTCGAGACCCAGTACTTC. It specifies CDISESILALETQYF.

This clonotype was picked up a small number of times. CDR3 protein: CASSFEMGGLGGYTF. CDR3 coding DNA: TGTGCCAGCAGTTTTGAAATGGGAGGATTGGGTGGCTACACCTTC. V and J are TRBV12-3 or TRBV12-4 and TRBJ1-2; D is unresolved. Trimming took off 3 bases at V and 7 bases at J, with 18 bases between the two ends. The CDR3 consists of 15 residues.